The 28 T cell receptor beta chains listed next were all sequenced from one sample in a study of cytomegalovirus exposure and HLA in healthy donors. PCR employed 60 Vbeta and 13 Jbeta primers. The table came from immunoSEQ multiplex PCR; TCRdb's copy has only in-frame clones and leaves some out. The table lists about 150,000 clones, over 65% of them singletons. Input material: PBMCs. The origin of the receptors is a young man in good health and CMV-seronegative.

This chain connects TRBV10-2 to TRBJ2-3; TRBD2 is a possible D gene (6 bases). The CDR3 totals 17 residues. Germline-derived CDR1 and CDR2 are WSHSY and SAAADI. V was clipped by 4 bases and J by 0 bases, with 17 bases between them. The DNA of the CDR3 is TGCGCCAGCAGTGTGAGTGGGGGGACCTCTAGCACAGATACGCAGTATTTT. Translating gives CASSVSGGTSSTDTQYF.

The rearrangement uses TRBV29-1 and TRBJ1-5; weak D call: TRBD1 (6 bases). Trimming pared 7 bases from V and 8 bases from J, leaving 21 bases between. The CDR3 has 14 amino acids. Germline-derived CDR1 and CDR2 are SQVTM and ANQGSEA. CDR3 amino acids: CSALVGGGEEPQHF. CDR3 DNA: TGCAGCGCTCTGGTAGGGGGAGGGGAAGAGCCCCAGCATTTT.

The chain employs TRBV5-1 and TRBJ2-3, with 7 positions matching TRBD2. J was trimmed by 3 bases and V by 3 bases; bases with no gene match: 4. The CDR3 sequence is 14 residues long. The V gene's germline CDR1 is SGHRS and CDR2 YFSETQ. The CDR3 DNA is TGCGCCAGCAGCTATGGGGGGGGAACAGATACGCAGTATTTT. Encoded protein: CASSYGGGTDTQYF. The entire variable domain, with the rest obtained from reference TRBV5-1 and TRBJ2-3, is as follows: KAGVTQTPRYLIKTRGQQVTLSCSPISGHRSVSWYQQTPGQGLQFLFEYFSETQRNKGNFPGRFSGRQFSNSRSEMNVSTLELGDSALYLCASSYGGGTDTQYFGPGTRLTVL.

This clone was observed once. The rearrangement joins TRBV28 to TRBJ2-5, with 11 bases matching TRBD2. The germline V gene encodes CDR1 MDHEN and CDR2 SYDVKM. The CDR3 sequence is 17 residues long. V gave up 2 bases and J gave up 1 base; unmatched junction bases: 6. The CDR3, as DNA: TGTGCCAGCAGTTTAATCCTAGCGGGGGGTTTCCAAGAGACCCAGTACTTC. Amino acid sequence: CASSLILAGGFQETQYF.

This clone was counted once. CDR3 nucleotides: TGTGCCAGCAGCCCCCACAGGGTCCAGGGGACTGAAGCTTTCTTT. This translates into CASSPHRVQGTEAFF. The rearrangement links TRBV21-1 to TRBJ1-1; the D call TRBD1 from the table was never checked on the DNA. TRBV21-1 is a pseudogene locus. The CDR3 consists of 15 residues.

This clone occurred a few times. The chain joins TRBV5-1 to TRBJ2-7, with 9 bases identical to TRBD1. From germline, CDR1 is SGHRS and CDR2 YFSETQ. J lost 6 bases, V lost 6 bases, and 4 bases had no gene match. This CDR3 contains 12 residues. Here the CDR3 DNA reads TGCGCCAGCACCGGGACAGGGATCGAGCAGTACTTC. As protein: CASTGTGIEQYF. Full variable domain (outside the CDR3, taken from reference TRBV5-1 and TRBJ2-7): KAGVTQTPRYLIKTRGQQVTLSCSPISGHRSVSWYQQTPGQGLQFLFEYFSETQRNKGNFPGRFSGRQFSNSRSEMNVSTLELGDSALYLCASTGTGIEQYFGPGTRLTVT.

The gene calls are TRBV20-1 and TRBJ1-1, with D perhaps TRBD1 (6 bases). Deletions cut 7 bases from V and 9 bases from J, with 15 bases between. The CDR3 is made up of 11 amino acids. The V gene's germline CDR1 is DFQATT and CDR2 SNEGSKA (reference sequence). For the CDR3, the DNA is TGCAGTGTCATTCTGGACAGTAAAGCTTTCTTT. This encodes CSVILDSKAFF.

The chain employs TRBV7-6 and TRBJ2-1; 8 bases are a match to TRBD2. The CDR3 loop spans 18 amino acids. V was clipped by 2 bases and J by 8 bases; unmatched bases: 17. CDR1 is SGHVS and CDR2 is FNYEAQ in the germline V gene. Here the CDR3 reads CASSLNGPAGDTNDEQFF. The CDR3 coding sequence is TGTGCCAGCAGCTTAAACGGACCAGCGGGAGACACCAACGATGAGCAGTTCTTC.

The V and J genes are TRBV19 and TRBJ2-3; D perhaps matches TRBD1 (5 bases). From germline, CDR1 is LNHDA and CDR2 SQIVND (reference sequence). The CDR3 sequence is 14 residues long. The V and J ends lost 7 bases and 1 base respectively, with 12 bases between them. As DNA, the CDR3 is TGTGCCAGTACTTCAGGGTCGGGCACAGATACGCAGTATTTT. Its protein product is CASTSGSGTDTQYF.

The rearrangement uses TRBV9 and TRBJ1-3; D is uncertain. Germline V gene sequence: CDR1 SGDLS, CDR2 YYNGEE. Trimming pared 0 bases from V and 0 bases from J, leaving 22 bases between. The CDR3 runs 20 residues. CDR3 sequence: CASSVEPLVGIGPSGNTIYF. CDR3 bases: TGTGCCAGCAGCGTAGAGCCCCTCGTGGGTATTGGGCCCTCTGGAAACACCATATATTTT.

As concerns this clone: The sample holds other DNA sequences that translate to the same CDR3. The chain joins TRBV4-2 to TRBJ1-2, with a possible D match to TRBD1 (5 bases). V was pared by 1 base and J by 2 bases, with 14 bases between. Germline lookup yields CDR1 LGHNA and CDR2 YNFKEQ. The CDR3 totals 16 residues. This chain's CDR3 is CASSQGGQGLNYGYTF. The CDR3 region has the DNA TGTGCCAGCAGCCAAGGTGGGCAGGGCCTGAACTATGGCTACACCTTC.

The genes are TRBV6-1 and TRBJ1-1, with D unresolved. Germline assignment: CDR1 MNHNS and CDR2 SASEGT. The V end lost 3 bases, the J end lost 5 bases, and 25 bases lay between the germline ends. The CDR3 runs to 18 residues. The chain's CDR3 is CASSDSPRKSYVFTEAFF. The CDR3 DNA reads TGTGCCAGCAGTGATTCGCCACGTAAGAGCTACGTGTTTACTGAAGCTTTCTTT.

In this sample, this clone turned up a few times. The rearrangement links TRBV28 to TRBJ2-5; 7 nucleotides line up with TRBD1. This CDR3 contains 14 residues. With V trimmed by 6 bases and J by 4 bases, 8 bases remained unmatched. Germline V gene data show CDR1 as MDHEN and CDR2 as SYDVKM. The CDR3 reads CASSPDRASETQYF. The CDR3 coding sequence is TGTGCCAGCAGCCCTGACAGGGCCTCAGAGACCCAGTACTTC. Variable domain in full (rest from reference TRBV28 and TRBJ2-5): DVKVTQSSRYLVKRTGEKVFLECVQDMDHENMFWYRQDPGLGLRLIYFSYDVKMKEKGDIPEGYSVSREKKERFSLILESASTNQTSMYLCASSPDRASETQYFGPGTRLLVL.

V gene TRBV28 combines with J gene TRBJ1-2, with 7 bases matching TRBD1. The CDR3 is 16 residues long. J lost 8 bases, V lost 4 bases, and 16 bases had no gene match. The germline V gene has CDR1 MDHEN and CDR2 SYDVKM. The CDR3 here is CASSSLLLQGTGGYTF. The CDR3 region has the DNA TGTGCCAGCAGTTCCCTCCTCCTACAGGGGACGGGGGGCTACACCTTC.

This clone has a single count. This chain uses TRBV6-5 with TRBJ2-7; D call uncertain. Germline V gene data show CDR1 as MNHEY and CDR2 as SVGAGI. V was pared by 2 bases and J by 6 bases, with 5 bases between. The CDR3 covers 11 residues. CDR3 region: CASSYGPEQYF. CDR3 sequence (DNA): TGTGCCAGCAGTTACGGCCCCGAGCAGTACTTC.

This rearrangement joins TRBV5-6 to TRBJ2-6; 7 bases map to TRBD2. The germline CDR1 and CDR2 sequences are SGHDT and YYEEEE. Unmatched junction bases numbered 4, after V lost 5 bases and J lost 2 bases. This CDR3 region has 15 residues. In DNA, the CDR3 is TGTGCCAGCAGTCCGGGGGGAACTGGGGCCAACGTCCTGACTTTC. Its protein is CASSPGGTGANVLTF.

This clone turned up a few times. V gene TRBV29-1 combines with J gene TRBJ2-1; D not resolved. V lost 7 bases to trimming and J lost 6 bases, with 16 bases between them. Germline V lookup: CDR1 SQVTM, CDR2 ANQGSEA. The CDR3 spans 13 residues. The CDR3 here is CSAHGSDSNEQFF. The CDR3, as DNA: TGCAGCGCTCACGGGTCGGATAGCAATGAGCAGTTCTTC.

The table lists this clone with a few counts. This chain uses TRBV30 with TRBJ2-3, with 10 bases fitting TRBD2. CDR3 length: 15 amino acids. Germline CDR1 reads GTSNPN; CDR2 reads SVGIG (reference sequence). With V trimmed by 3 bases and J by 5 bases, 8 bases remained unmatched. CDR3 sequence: CAWRLSGGAVDTQYF. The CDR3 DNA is TGTGCCTGGAGACTCAGCGGGGGGGCAGTAGATACGCAGTATTTT.

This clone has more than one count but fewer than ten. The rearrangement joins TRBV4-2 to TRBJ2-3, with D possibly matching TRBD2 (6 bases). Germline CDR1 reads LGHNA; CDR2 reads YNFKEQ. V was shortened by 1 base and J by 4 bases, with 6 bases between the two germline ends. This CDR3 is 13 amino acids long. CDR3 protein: CASSQGLADTQYF. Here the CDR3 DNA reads TGTGCCAGCAGCCAAGGACTAGCAGATACGCAGTATTTT.

The CDR3 is CASSSQDRVTDTQYF. The DNA of the CDR3 is TGTGCCAGCAGCTCCCAAGACAGGGTAACAGATACGCAGTATTTT. The gene calls are TRBV5-4 and TRBJ2-3, with 7 bases fitting TRBD1. This CDR3 is built from 15 residues. Germline CDR1 SGHNT, CDR2 YYREEE (reference sequence). V shed 3 bases and J 3 bases; nucleotides not matched to a gene: 7.

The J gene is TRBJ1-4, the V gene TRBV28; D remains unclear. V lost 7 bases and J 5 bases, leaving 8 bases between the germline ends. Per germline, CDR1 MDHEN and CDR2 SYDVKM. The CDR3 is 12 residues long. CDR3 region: CASKQWNEKLFF. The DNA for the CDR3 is TGTGCCAGCAAACAGTGGAATGAAAAACTGTTTTTT.

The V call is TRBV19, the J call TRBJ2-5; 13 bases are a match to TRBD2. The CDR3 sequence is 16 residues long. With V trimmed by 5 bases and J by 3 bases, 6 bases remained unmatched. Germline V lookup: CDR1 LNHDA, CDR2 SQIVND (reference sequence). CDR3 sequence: CASSPKGLAGKETQYF. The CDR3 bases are TGTGCCAGTAGTCCCAAGGGACTAGCGGGGAAAGAGACCCAGTACTTC.

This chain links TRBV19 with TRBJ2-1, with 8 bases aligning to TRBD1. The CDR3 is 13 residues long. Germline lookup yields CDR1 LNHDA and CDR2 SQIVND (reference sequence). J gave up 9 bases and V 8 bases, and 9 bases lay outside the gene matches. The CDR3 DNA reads TGTGCCAGTGCCGCCCCAGGGGGCGGTGAGCAGTTCTTC. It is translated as CASAAPGGGEQFF.

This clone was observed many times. The CDR3: CASSLLLGGTQPQHF. The DNA of the CDR3 is TGTGCCAGCAGTTTATTGCTAGGGGGCACTCAGCCCCAGCATTTT. The chain couples TRBV28 to TRBJ1-5, with TRBD1 matching 7 bases. The germline V gene has CDR1 MDHEN and CDR2 SYDVKM. Losses at the gene ends were 1 base for V and 6 bases for J; bases not matched to a gene: 6. The CDR3 has 15 residues.

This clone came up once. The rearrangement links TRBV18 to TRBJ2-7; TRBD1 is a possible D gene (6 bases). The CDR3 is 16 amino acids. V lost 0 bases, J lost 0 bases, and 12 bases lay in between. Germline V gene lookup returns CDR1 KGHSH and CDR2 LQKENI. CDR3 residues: CASSPPRTDHSYEQYF. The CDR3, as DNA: TGTGCCAGCTCACCACCTCGGACAGATCACTCCTACGAGCAGTACTTC.

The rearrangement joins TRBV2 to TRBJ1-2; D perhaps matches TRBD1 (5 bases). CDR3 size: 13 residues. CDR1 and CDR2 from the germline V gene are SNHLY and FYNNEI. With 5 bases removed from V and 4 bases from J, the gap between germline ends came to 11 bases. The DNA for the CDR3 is TGTGCCAGCAGTCAGGGATTTGGCTATGGCTACACCTTC. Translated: CASSQGFGYGYTF.

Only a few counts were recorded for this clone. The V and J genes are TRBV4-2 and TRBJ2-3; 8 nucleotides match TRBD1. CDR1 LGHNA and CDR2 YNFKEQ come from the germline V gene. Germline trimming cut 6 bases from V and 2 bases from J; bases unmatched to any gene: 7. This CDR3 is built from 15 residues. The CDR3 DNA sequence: TGTGCCAGCAGGCCAGGGGGCCTACACACAGATACGCAGTATTTT. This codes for CASRPGGLHTDTQYF.

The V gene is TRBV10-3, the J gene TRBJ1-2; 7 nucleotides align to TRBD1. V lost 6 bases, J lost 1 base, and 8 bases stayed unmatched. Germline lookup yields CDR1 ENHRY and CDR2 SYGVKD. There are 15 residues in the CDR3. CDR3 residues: CAISRTGQINYGYTF. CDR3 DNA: TGTGCCATCAGCCGGACGGGACAGATTAACTATGGCTACACCTTC.